Presented here are 21 T cell receptor beta chains from one specimen sequenced in a study of blood T cell repertoires in COVID-19 (dated by TCRdb to about 2020). The library was obtained by the immunoSEQ multiplex PCR assay. TCRdb limited this immuneACCESS table to in-frame rearrangements with V and J called. A share of clones is missing; checked studies link under half to unresolved V genes, and the rest is unexplained. For this sample there are 400,000 to 450,000 clones; roughly 87% appear just once. The top ten clonotypes cover approximately 0.55% of the sample. Sample: PBMCs or T cells enriched from blood (not recorded which). The receptors were gathered from a young man who had recovered from COVID-19.

The rearrangement joins TRBV12-5 to TRBJ1-3; D is unresolved. Trimming left V 0 bases short and J 3 bases short, with 15 bases between. Germline V gene sequence: CDR1 LGHNT, CDR2 FRNRAP. This CDR3 region has 17 residues. CDR3: CASGLVLGVSVGNTIYF. The CDR3, as DNA: TGTGCTAGTGGTTTGGTACTCGGGGTTAGTGTTGGAAACACCATATATTTT.

In its sample, this clone was seen a few times. As DNA, the CDR3 is TGTGCCAGCAGGGAACGGGAGAACTATGGCTACACCTTC. It specifies CASRERENYGYTF. The V call is TRBV14, the J call TRBJ1-2; D is undetermined. The germline gives CDR1 SGHDN, CDR2 FVKESK. The CDR3 has 13 residues. Trimming shortened V by 6 bases and J by 2 bases, and 10 bases separated the two germline ends.

This CDR3 reads CASHRVSGNTIYF. The CDR3 coding sequence is TGTGCCAGCCACAGGGTCTCTGGAAACACCATATATTTT. This chain links TRBV12-3 or TRBV12-4 with TRBJ1-3; D possibly corresponds to TRBD1 (6 bases). The V end was cut by 8 bases, the J end by 0 bases, with 8 bases between. This CDR3 contains 13 residues.

The J gene is TRBJ2-4, the V gene TRBV2, with a possible D match to TRBD1 (5 bases). Looked up from germline, CDR1 is SNHLY and CDR2 is FYNNEI. Trimming took off 6 bases at V and 6 bases at J, with 12 bases between the two ends. CDR3 length: 13 residues. In DNA form, the CDR3 reads TGTGCCAGCAGGTCCAGGGTAGGAAACATTCAGTACTTC. Its translation is CASRSRVGNIQYF.

J is TRBJ2-1 and V is TRBV19; 7 nucleotides match TRBD1. V lost 5 bases and J lost 7; bases outside the gene matches: 5. This CDR3 is built from 13 residues. Germline V CDR1 and CDR2: LNHDA, SQIVND (reference sequence). Here the CDR3 reads CASSDSTGNEQFF. The CDR3, as DNA: TGTGCCAGTAGTGATTCGACAGGGAATGAGCAGTTCTTC.

The chain uses TRBV11-2 and TRBJ1-2; maybe TRBD1 (6 bases). The germline gives CDR1 SGHAT, CDR2 FQNNGV. The CDR3 is 16 residues long. V lost 0 bases, J lost 5 bases, and 16 bases lay in between. CDR3 loop: CASSLDPGQGGYGYTF. In DNA, the CDR3 is TGTGCCAGCAGCTTAGATCCGGGACAAGGGGGATATGGCTACACCTTC.

V is TRBV18 and J is TRBJ2-7; D is possibly TRBD1 (5 bases). V dropped 0 bases and J dropped 4 bases, with 19 bases sitting between them. There are 17 residues in the CDR3. Germline V gene data show CDR1 as KGHSH and CDR2 as LQKENI. CDR3 amino acids: CASSPPGRPSPPYEQYF. The CDR3 DNA is TGTGCCAGCTCACCACCGGGGCGGCCCAGCCCCCCTTACGAGCAGTACTTC.

The V gene is TRBV5-1, the J gene TRBJ2-7; TRBD2 matches 8 bases. CDR3 length: 18 amino acids. V shed 0 bases, J shed 3 bases, and the junction held 14 bases outside the gene matches. CDR1 and CDR2 from the germline V gene are SGHRS and YFSETQ. CDR3 amino acids: CASSLAPAGGDLDYEQYF. Written as DNA, the CDR3 is TGCGCCAGCAGCTTGGCACCCGCGGGAGGTGACCTTGACTACGAGCAGTACTTC.

V and J are TRBV30 and TRBJ1-2; D is ambiguous. V shed 3 bases and J shed 8 bases, with 10 bases lying between them. Germline V CDR1 and CDR2: GTSNPN, SVGIG (reference sequence). The CDR3 is 11 residues long. For the CDR3, the DNA is TGTGCCTGGAGGAGGGTGTCGGGCTACACCTTC. Translated, it gives CAWRRVSGYTF.

V usage is TRBV9 and J usage is TRBJ1-2, with D hard to call. CDR1 SGDLS and CDR2 YYNGEE come from the germline V gene. The V and J ends lost 1 base and 6 bases respectively, with 13 bases between them. The CDR3 extends over 14 amino acids. CDR3 amino acids: CASSVFQTSHGYTF. DNA of the CDR3: TGTGCCAGCAGCGTATTCCAGACAAGCCATGGCTACACCTTC. Looking up the rest from reference TRBV9 and TRBJ1-2 gives the full variable domain: DSGVTQTPKHLITATGQRVTLRCSPRSGDLSVYWYQQSLDQGLQFLIQYYNGEERAKGNILERFSAQQFPDLHSELNLSSLELGDSALYFCASSVFQTSHGYTFGSGTRLTVV.

This clone is a singleton in its sample. The chain employs TRBV6-1 and TRBJ1-1; no clear D gene. The CDR3 extends over 14 amino acids. Germline CDR1 and CDR2: MNHNS and SASEGT. Trimming removed 3 bases from V and 4 bases from J, with 12 bases in between. This CDR3 reads CASSEAARGTEAFF. In DNA form, the CDR3 reads TGTGCCAGCAGTGAGGCTGCTAGAGGCACTGAAGCTTTCTTT.

The count of this clone is one. V usage is TRBV6-1 and J usage is TRBJ2-2; TRBD1 is a possible D gene (6 bases). This CDR3 has 16 amino acids. Trimming cost V 4 bases and J 4 bases, with 16 bases left between them. Germline CDR1 and CDR2: MNHNS and SASEGT. CDR3 residues: CASSGFSGHLTGELFF. CDR3 in DNA: TGTGCCAGCAGTGGATTTTCGGGACATCTCACCGGGGAGCTGTTTTTT.

This chain joins TRBV24-1 and TRBJ2-3; D perhaps matches TRBD2 (6 bases). V lost 10 bases, J lost 0 bases, and 7 bases lay in between. Germline V gene sequence: CDR1 KGHDR, CDR2 SFDVKD. CDR3 length: 12 residues. CDR3 bases: TGTGCCACTGGAGGGAGCACAGATACGCAGTATTTT. It codes for CATGGSTDTQYF.

The gene calls are TRBV9 and TRBJ2-1; 9 nucleotides match TRBD1. The length of the CDR3 is 16 residues. V shed 0 bases and J 6 bases; nucleotides not matched to a gene: 7. Germline V lookup: CDR1 SGDLS, CDR2 YYNGEE. The CDR3 DNA reads as TGTGCCAGCAGCGTAGGAGCCGGGACAGGGCTCAATGAGCAGTTCTTC. It translates to CASSVGAGTGLNEQFF.

The chain uses TRBV19 and TRBJ1-3; D not resolved. Germline V CDR1 and CDR2: LNHDA, SQIVND (reference sequence). The CDR3 covers 13 residues. V shed 9 bases and J shed 0 bases, with 9 bases lying between them. The DNA of the CDR3 is TGTGCCAGCGACACAAACTCTGGAAACACCATATATTTT. Protein sequence: CASDTNSGNTIYF.

V usage is TRBV5-4 and J usage is TRBJ1-2; D perhaps matches TRBD1 (5 bases). The germline CDR1 and CDR2 sequences are SGHNT and YYREEE (reference sequence). The CDR3 totals 15 residues. Deletions cut 4 bases from V and 2 bases from J, with 15 bases between. The CDR3 nucleotides read TGTGCCAGCAGCCCCGGCGGGACTGACAACTATGGCTACACCTTC. It specifies CASSPGGTDNYGYTF.

This clone was seen a few times. The rearrangement links TRBV11-2 to TRBJ1-5; D not certain. Germline loops: CDR1 SGHAT, CDR2 FQNNGV. Trimming cost V 3 bases and J 3 bases, with 9 bases left between them. The CDR3 loop spans 14 amino acids. CDR3 nucleotide sequence: TGTGCCAGCAGCTTCCCCGGGAACAATCAGCCCCAGCATTTT. Its protein product is CASSFPGNNQPQHF.

DNA for the CDR3: TGTGCCAGCGAACAGGGAGGGTATGGCTACACCTTC. Protein sequence: CASEQGGYGYTF. This chain joins TRBV28 and TRBJ1-2; TRBD1 is a possible D gene (6 bases). The length of the CDR3 is 12 residues. The V gene lost 8 bases and the J gene lost 5 bases, with 12 bases spanning the gap. The germline V gene encodes CDR1 MDHEN and CDR2 SYDVKM.

The rearrangement links TRBV5-8 to TRBJ1-1; TRBD1 is a possible D gene (6 bases). V was pared by 4 bases and J by 5 bases, with 30 bases between. Germline lookup yields CDR1 SGHTS and CDR2 YDEGEE. The CDR3 consists of 19 residues. Written as DNA, the CDR3 is TGTGCCAGCAGCCAGATTATCTACGGGTCGAGGGACAAAGGAACTGAAGCTTTCTTT. It is translated as CASSQIIYGSRDKGTEAFF.

V usage is TRBV5-1 and J usage is TRBJ1-6, with a tentative D call TRBD1 (5 bases). Germline V CDR1 and CDR2: SGHRS, YFSETQ. Trimming pared 0 bases from V and 11 bases from J, leaving 21 bases between. The CDR3 has 17 residues. The CDR3 spells CASSLDVVGQENTPLHF. DNA of the CDR3: TGCGCCAGCAGCTTGGACGTGGTGGGGCAGGAAAATACACCCCTCCACTTT. Full variable domain (outside the CDR3, taken from reference TRBV5-1 and TRBJ1-6): KAGVTQTPRYLIKTRGQQVTLSCSPISGHRSVSWYQQTPGQGLQFLFEYFSETQRNKGNFPGRFSGRQFSNSRSEMNVSTLELGDSALYLCASSLDVVGQENTPLHFGNGTRLTVT.

Comments on this clone: The sample holds other DNA sequences that translate to the same CDR3. V gene TRBV2 combines with J gene TRBJ2-2; D unclear. CDR1 and CDR2 from the germline V gene are SNHLY and FYNNEI. This CDR3 comprises 12 residues. The V end was cut by 6 bases, the J end by 4 bases, with 6 bases between. The CDR3 loop is CASRLATGELFF. The CDR3 DNA sequence: TGTGCCAGCAGGCTGGCCACCGGGGAGCTGTTTTTT.